One T cell receptor beta chain is described in this entry. Its antigen is unknown. No per-base quality is available; no much larger clone lies one base away. The sample comes from a study of technical replicates of blood from a handful of donors (dated 2017 in TCRdb). From a lookup of the germline V gene (reference sequence), CDR1 and CDR2 are PRHDT and FYEKMQ. V is cut back by 2 bases and J by 5 bases, with 6 bases in the junction unmatched. Including the terminal cysteine and phenylalanine, the CDR3 comprises 15 residues. Left in the record is the CDR3 DNA by itself, 45 bases read in frame from the first base. Library construction relied on the immunoSEQ multiplex PCR assay. TCRdb limited this immuneACCESS table to in-frame rearrangements with V and J called. A share of clones is missing; checked studies link under half to unresolved V genes, and the rest is unexplained. Across this sample there are about 83,000 clones, with roughly nine tenths seen only once. About 0.26% of the sample belongs to the ten largest clones.

Recombination connected TRBV13 to TRBJ2-5; 9 central bases correspond to TRBD1. The receptor was isolated from a human donor in good health. Source material: T cells isolated from PBMCs. Read as DNA, the sequence is TGTGCCAGCAGCTTAAACAGGGGGCCGGGTGAGACCCAGTACTTC. Translated, it gives CASSLNRGPGETQYF.